This T cell receptor beta chain originates from a study of shared clonotypes between healthy human individuals. Germline CDR1 SGHTS, CDR2 YDEGEE. The CDR3 totals 14 residues. The V and J ends lost 4 bases and 3 bases respectively, with 11 bases between them. Sequenced by immunoSEQ multiplex PCR; TCRdb stores in-frame clones only, minus some. The sample contains some 2,500,000 clones, under 95% of which appear only once. The sequencing input was naive CD4+ T cells from PBMCs. Documented subset: CD45RA+ positively selected. This receptor was obtained from a man younger than 35 in good health. Some clones in this sample may be carry-over from other donors' samples. The V call is TRBV5-8, the J call TRBJ1-5; D is ambiguous. CDR3 loop: CASSRRSINQPQHF. CDR3 DNA: TGTGCCAGCAGCCGTCGGTCCATCAATCAGCCCCAGCATTTT.